The sequence of this T cell receptor (beta chain) was determined in a study of blood T cell repertoires in COVID-19. Background on the study: Acute-phase and convalescent COVID-19 samples originated in the United States, Italy and Spain.

Using immunoSEQ multiplex PCR, the repertoire was profiled, and TCRdb retains in-frame clones only, with some absent. The sample has about 220,000 clones; approximately 83% are singletons. Those enrolled, adults aged roughly 18 to 95 years, came from about 24 US areas. Cohort 3 recovered donors had two negative PCRs, clearance, or symptom resolution. CDR3 length: 13 residues. CDR1 is SNHLY, CDR2 FYNNEI, per germline. The V end was cut by 2 bases, the J end by 8 bases, with 12 bases between. The J gene is TRBJ1-2, the V gene TRBV2; D is uncertain. Sequenced material: PBMCs or T cells enriched from blood (not recorded which). The origin of this receptor is an older woman who had recovered from COVID-19. The CDR3 sequence is CASSESDDMGYTF. CDR3 DNA: TGTGCCAGCAGTGAAAGCGACGATATGGGCTACACCTTC.